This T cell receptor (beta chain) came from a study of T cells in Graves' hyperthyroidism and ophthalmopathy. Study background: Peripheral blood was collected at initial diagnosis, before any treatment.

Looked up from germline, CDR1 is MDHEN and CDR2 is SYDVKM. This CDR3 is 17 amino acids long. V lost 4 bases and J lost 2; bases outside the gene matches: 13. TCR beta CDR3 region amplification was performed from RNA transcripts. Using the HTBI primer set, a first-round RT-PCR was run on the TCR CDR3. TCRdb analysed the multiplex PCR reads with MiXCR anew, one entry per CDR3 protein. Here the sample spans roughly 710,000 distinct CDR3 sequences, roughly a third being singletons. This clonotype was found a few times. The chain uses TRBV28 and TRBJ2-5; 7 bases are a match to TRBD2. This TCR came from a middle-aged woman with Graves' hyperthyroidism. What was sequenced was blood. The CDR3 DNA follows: TGTGCCAGCAGTTCTGCCGCTAGCGGTGATCCACAAGAGACCCAGTACTTC. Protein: CASSSAASGDPQETQYF.